These 5 T cell receptor beta chains share one sample of origin, sequenced in a study of T cell changes during pregnancy in multiple sclerosis. Using immunoSEQ multiplex PCR, the repertoire was profiled, and TCRdb retains in-frame clones only, with some absent. The sample holds some 21,000 clones, around 89% seen once. Sequences were derived from CD8+ T cells from peripheral blood mononuclear cells, sampled in the second trimester of pregnancy. The source of these receptors is a female donor in good health, enrolled as a control in a pregnancy study.

The gene calls are TRBV5-6 and TRBJ2-5, with D possibly matching TRBD1 (5 bases). The J call may be incorrect, as the DNA end agrees better with TRBJ2-7. The CDR3 is 15 amino acids. From germline, CDR1 is SGHDT and CDR2 YYEEEE. This CDR3 reads CASSRSRQNRYEQYF. The CDR3 coding sequence is TGTGCCAGCAGCCGCTCTCGACAGAACAGATACGAGCAGTACTTC.

Here the CDR3 reads CASSPEGLAGGLDEQYF. For the CDR3, the DNA is TGTGCCAGCAGCCCCGAAGGGCTAGCGGGAGGGCTCGACGAGCAGTACTTC. The rearrangement uses TRBV7-6 and TRBJ2-7; 12 bases match TRBD2. The CDR3 has 17 amino acids. The ends lost 5 bases at V and 5 bases at J; junction bases unmatched: 13. Germline V gives CDR1 SGHVS, CDR2 FNYEAQ.

The V call is TRBV5-1, the J call TRBJ2-3; 9 bases agree with TRBD2. Trimming removed 0 bases from V and 2 bases from J; junction bases left unmatched: 1. Per germline, CDR1 SGHRS and CDR2 YFSETQ. The CDR3 covers 15 residues. The DNA of the CDR3 is TGCGCCAGCAGCTTGGTAGCGGGAGTCACAGATACGCAGTATTTT. It encodes CASSLVAGVTDTQYF.

V and J are TRBV6-4 and TRBJ2-3, with D tentatively TRBD2 (7 bases). Trimming stripped 0 bases from V and 4 bases from J, with 14 bases between. The CDR3 totals 16 residues. The germline V gene has CDR1 MRHNA and CDR2 SNTAGT. The CDR3 loop reads CASSDSTEGGADTQYF. DNA for the CDR3: TGTGCCAGCAGTGACTCGACCGAAGGGGGGGCAGATACGCAGTATTTT.

This chain connects TRBV4-2 to TRBJ2-2; the match to TRBD2 covers 13 bases. Germline V gene data show CDR1 as LGHNA and CDR2 as YNFKEQ. The trim removed 1 base at V and 4 bases at J, leaving 6 bases unmatched. The CDR3 length is 18 residues. The CDR3 region has the DNA TGTGCCAGCAGCCAAGTTGGACTAGCGGGAGCTGTCACCGGGGAGCTGTTTTTT. Translation gives CASSQVGLAGAVTGELFF.